Reported below is one T cell receptor beta chain. Produced via immunoSEQ multiplex PCR; TCRdb's table is partial and in-frame only. The data show approximately 190,000 clones, around 83% seen once. The participants were between 18 and 89 years old and came from under 25 US areas. Within 2 weeks of study entry, exposed participants had contacted a PCR-confirmed or clinician-diagnosed COVID-19 case. This sample was taken from a study of blood T cell repertoires in COVID-19. Looking at the study overall: Acute and convalescent COVID-19 specimens originated in the United States, Italy and Spain. Sources were T cells, B-cell-depleted T cells, or PBMCs; the material itself was cDNA or gDNA.

Trimming took off 0 bases at V and 4 bases at J, with 10 bases between the two ends. The CDR3 contains 15 residues. The germline CDR1 and CDR2 sequences are MNHEY and SVGAGI. The sequencing sample was made of PBMCs or T cells enriched from blood (not recorded which). V and J are TRBV6-5 and TRBJ1-5; D is unresolved. This TCR came from a woman aged 30 to 39 who had been exposed to COVID-19. The CDR3 protein is CASSYSPQKNQPQHF. The CDR3, as DNA: TGTGCCAGCAGTTACTCGCCCCAGAAGAATCAGCCCCAGCATTTT.